This TCR beta chain was captured by sequencing in a study of T cells in Graves' hyperthyroidism and ophthalmopathy. As for the study in general: Blood from the periphery was taken at initial diagnosis, before any treatment. Findings and limits, study-wide: Prediction of ophthalmopathy progression came a median around 6 months pre-onset. Expanded thyroid clonotypes (above 0.001) were mostly also found in blood.

The CDR3 spans 15 residues. Germline V gene data show CDR1 as SGDLS and CDR2 as YYNGEE. V lost 3 bases, J lost 1 base, and 6 bases stayed unmatched. Patients having uncontrolled infection, another autoimmune disease, pregnancy or lactation were not included. RNA transcripts were the template for amplifying TCR beta CDR3 regions. An initial round of RT-PCR targeting the TCR CDR3 relied on the HTBI primer set. TCRdb called the multiplex PCR reads again in MiXCR, with one record for every CDR3 protein. The sample carries 600,000 to 850,000 distinct CDR3 sequences, about 17% recorded once. About this clonotype itself: Its antigen remains unknown.

The specimen sequenced was blood. This receptor was identified in a woman between 50 and 59 years old with Graves' hyperthyroidism that later progressed to Graves' ophthalmopathy. This chain uses TRBV9 with TRBJ2-7; 8 bases map to TRBD1. The CDR3 region is CASSAGGQDSYEQYF. In nucleotides, the CDR3 is TGTGCCAGCAGCGCCGGGGGACAGGATTCCTACGAGCAGTACTTC.